A single sample is the source of the 22 T cell receptor beta chains below, sequenced in a study of patients and donors after allogeneic stem cell transplantation. TCRdb reprocessed the RT-PCR reads via MiXCR and lists one record per CDR3 protein. The repertoire holds roughly 960,000 distinct CDR3 sequences, with 15% to 20% as singletons. Sequenced: blood, either unsorted or a sorted T cell fraction (not recorded which). The source of these receptors is a human donor who was either an allogeneic HSCT recipient or a stem cell or donor lymphocyte infusion donor (not recorded which). It is not recorded whose cells these are; they may come from a transplant donor.

The rearrangement uses TRBV20-1 and TRBJ2-2; unclear D gene. CDR3 length: 14 residues. From germline, CDR1 is DFQATT and CDR2 SNEGSKA (reference sequence). The V gene lost 2 bases and the J gene lost 4 bases, with 11 bases spanning the gap. The CDR3 loop is CSARRQAVTGELFF. In DNA, the CDR3 is TGCAGTGCTAGACGGCAGGCGGTCACCGGGGAGCTGTTTTTT.

This clonotype was observed a few times. The rearrangement links TRBV25-1 to TRBJ2-3, with TRBD2 as a possible D gene (7 bases). Trimming pared 0 bases from V and 4 bases from J, leaving 17 bases between. Germline V CDR1 and CDR2: MGHDK, SYGVNS. This CDR3 is 17 amino acids long. CDR3 in amino acids: CASSEYLGGGLPDTQYF. As DNA, the CDR3 is TGTGCCAGCAGTGAATATCTGGGGGGGGGCTTGCCAGATACGCAGTATTTT.

The chain has TRBV7-9 and TRBJ1-2; D unresolved. This CDR3 has 15 residues. The germline CDR1 and CDR2 sequences are SEHNR and FQNEAQ (reference sequence). The V and J ends lost 3 bases and 6 bases respectively, with 17 bases between them. CDR3 sequence: CASSFGQAPRDGYTF. The CDR3 coding sequence is TGTGCCAGCAGCTTCGGTCAGGCTCCTAGGGATGGCTACACCTTC.

The genes are TRBV29-1 and TRBJ2-5; D gene unclear. This CDR3 has 13 amino acids. V shed 7 bases and J shed 3 bases, with 15 bases lying between them. CDR1 is SQVTM, CDR2 ANQGSEA, per germline. This chain's CDR3 is CSARRVKKETQYF. The CDR3 DNA reads TGCAGCGCCCGAAGAGTAAAAAAAGAGACCCAGTACTTC.

Many counts were recorded for this clonotype. The rearrangement links TRBV11-1 to TRBJ1-1; D possibly corresponds to TRBD1 (5 bases). The CDR3 is made up of 14 amino acids. Germline CDR1 reads SGHAT; CDR2 reads FQDESV (reference sequence). Trimming pared 3 bases from V and 4 bases from J, leaving 12 bases between. In DNA, the CDR3 is TGTGCCAGCAGCTTTCAGGGATCGGGCACTGAAGCTTTCTTT. It yields the protein CASSFQGSGTEAFF.

This chain joins TRBV30 and TRBJ1-5; D gene uncertain. Germline assignment: CDR1 GTSNPN and CDR2 SVGIG (reference sequence). The CDR3 totals 13 residues. V was pared by 5 bases and J by 2 bases, with 10 bases between. The CDR3 DNA reads TGTGCCTGGTGTCCGGACGGCAATCAGCCCCAGCATTTT. Amino acid sequence: CAWCPDGNQPQHF.

This clonotype was observed a few times. This chain connects TRBV24-1 to TRBJ2-1, with TRBD2 matching over 10 bases. V lost 5 bases, J lost 0 bases, and 6 bases stayed unmatched. CDR1 is KGHDR and CDR2 is SFDVKD in the germline V gene. This CDR3 region has 17 residues. CDR3 sequence (DNA): TGTGCCACCAGTGCCCCCAGCGGGAGGGCCTCCTACAATGAGCAGTTCTTC. Amino acids: CATSAPSGRASYNEQFF.

The chain couples TRBV4-1 to TRBJ2-5; maybe TRBD2 (5 bases). Trimming pared 4 bases from V and 2 bases from J, leaving 14 bases between. Germline V gene lookup returns CDR1 MGHRA and CDR2 YSYEKL. The CDR3 length is 15 residues. This CDR3 reads CASSLTLTTQETQYF. In nucleotides, the CDR3 is TGCGCCAGCAGCCTCACGCTGACTACACAAGAGACCCAGTACTTC.

This clonotype was seen only a few times. This sequence joins TRBV6-5 and TRBJ1-1, with 7 bases fitting TRBD1. With 2 bases clipped from V and 6 bases from J, the junction kept 6 bases outside the gene matches. The V gene's germline CDR1 is MNHEY and CDR2 SVGAGI. The CDR3 has 14 residues. The CDR3 region is CASSYLGQSPEAFF. The CDR3 DNA follows: TGTGCCAGCAGTTACCTGGGACAGTCCCCTGAAGCTTTCTTT.

V gene TRBV27 combines with J gene TRBJ2-1; TRBD1 matches 9 bases. Looked up from germline, CDR1 is MNHEY and CDR2 is SMNVEV (reference sequence). The trim removed 5 bases at V and 0 bases at J, leaving 17 bases unmatched. The CDR3 has 20 amino acids. CDR3 DNA sequence: TGTGCCAGCAGTCCCGGGACAGGGAACGATTTTACTAGCTCCTACAATGAGCAGTTCTTC. This translates into CASSPGTGNDFTSSYNEQFF.

The sample holds a few counts of this clonotype. The V gene is TRBV15, the J gene TRBJ2-6; no reliable D call. CDR3 length: 15 residues. V gave up 1 base and J gave up 2 bases, with 6 bases separating them. Germline V CDR1 and CDR2: LNHNV, YYDKDF (reference sequence). The CDR3 coding sequence is TGTGCCACCAGCAGAGTACCACCTGGGGCCAACGTCCTGACTTTC. Amino acid sequence: CATSRVPPGANVLTF.

The chain joins TRBV4-2 to TRBJ2-7, with 13 positions matching TRBD2. This CDR3 comprises 20 residues. Trimming at V came to 0 bases and at J to 2 bases, leaving 13 bases not matched to a gene. Germline-derived CDR1 and CDR2 are LGHNA and YNFKEQ. CDR3 loop: CASSQDLRTSGGSLPYEQYF. CDR3 DNA sequence: TGTGCCAGCAGCCAAGATCTGAGGACTAGCGGGGGTTCTCTCCCCTACGAGCAGTACTTC.

This chain links TRBV30 with TRBJ1-6, with TRBD1 matching over 10 bases. Germline assignment: CDR1 GTSNPN and CDR2 SVGIG (reference sequence). The CDR3 contains 15 residues. V lost 0 bases, J lost 8 bases, and 4 bases stayed unmatched. CDR3 protein: CAWSVGDRGYSPLHF. CDR3 nucleotides: TGTGCCTGGAGTGTAGGGGACAGGGGTTATTCACCCCTCCACTTT.

This clonotype was detected only a few times. The chain recombines TRBV28 with TRBJ1-6; perhaps TRBD1 as D (5 bases). V was trimmed by 6 bases and J by 10 bases, leaving 19 bases between them. Germline CDR1 and CDR2: MDHEN and SYDVKM. CDR3 length: 15 residues. The CDR3 nucleotides are TGTGCCAGCAGACTCCTTAGAGGGGTTAAGTCACCCCTCCACTTT. It encodes CASRLLRGVKSPLHF. Using reference TRBV28 and TRBJ1-6 for the parts outside the CDR3, the full variable domain is DVKVTQSSRYLVKRTGEKVFLECVQDMDHENMFWYRQDPGLGLRLIYFSYDVKMKEKGDIPEGYSVSREKKERFSLILESASTNQTSMYLCASRLLRGVKSPLHFGNGTRLTVT.

This clonotype was seen a few times. This chain connects TRBV6-5 to TRBJ1-6; D ambiguous. Germline V gene data show CDR1 as MNHEY and CDR2 as SVGAGI. Trimming cost V 0 bases and J 0 bases, with 15 bases left between them. This CDR3 has 19 amino acids. As DNA, the CDR3 is TGTGCCAGCAGTTACTCGCTTGGGGAGGCGAGCTCCTATAATTCACCCCTCCACTTT. This translates into CASSYSLGEASSYNSPLHF.

The rearrangement links TRBV11-1 to TRBJ1-1, with D possibly being TRBD1 (6 bases). This CDR3 is 18 amino acids long. CDR1 SGHAT and CDR2 FQDESV come from the germline V gene (reference sequence). Between the trimmed V and J ends, which lost 5 bases and 3 bases, there was a span of 25 bases. The CDR3 sequence: CASSLHPGTLTWHTEAFF. The CDR3, as DNA: TGTGCCAGCAGCCTGCATCCCGGGACACTGACCTGGCACACTGAAGCTTTCTTT.

V is TRBV4-1 and J is TRBJ1-2, with 7 positions matching TRBD1. The CDR3 runs 17 residues. The V and J ends lost 2 bases and 5 bases, in that order; junction bases with no gene match: 14. Germline assignment: CDR1 MGHRA and CDR2 YSYEKL. In DNA form, the CDR3 reads TGCGCCAGCAGCCAACCTCCTCCGGGACAGAAAAAATATGGCTACACCTTC. Translation gives CASSQPPPGQKKYGYTF.

V and J are TRBV2 and TRBJ2-2, with 7 bases identical to TRBD1. Germline lookup yields CDR1 SNHLY and CDR2 FYNNEI. Germline trimming cut 5 bases from V and 4 bases from J; bases unmatched to any gene: 10. The length of the CDR3 is 16 residues. This chain's CDR3 is CASSLQTGVRTGELFF. The CDR3 DNA is TGTGCCAGCAGTCTACAAACAGGGGTCCGCACCGGGGAGCTGTTTTTT. The full variable domain, in which reference TRBV2 and TRBJ2-2 provide the parts outside the CDR3, is EPEVTQTPSHQVTQMGQEVILRCVPISNHLYFYWYRQILGQKVEFLVSFYNNEISEKSEIFDDQFSVERPDGSNFTLKIRSTKLEDSAMYFCASSLQTGVRTGELFFGEGSRLTVL.

Details on this clonotype: A read error may produce the germline difference seen at one junction end. The chain uses TRBV19 and TRBJ2-1, with D unresolved. The CDR3 covers 12 residues. Germline values: CDR1 LNHDA, CDR2 SQIVND (reference sequence). CDR3 region: CASSLDPHEQFF. Written as DNA, the CDR3 is TGTGCCAGTAGTCTAGATCCCCATGAGCAGTTCTTC.

This clonotype was found many times. V usage is TRBV27 and J usage is TRBJ1-1; no clear D. With 6 bases removed from V and 7 bases from J, the gap between germline ends came to 27 bases. The germline gives CDR1 MNHEY, CDR2 SMNVEV (reference sequence). This CDR3 spans 17 amino acids. The DNA for the CDR3 is TGTGCCAGCAGCCGATATCGGGAGTCTTCTGGAGGTGTTGAAGCTTTCTTT. Amino acids: CASSRYRESSGGVEAFF.

This clonotype has more than one count but fewer than ten. This sequence joins TRBV4-2 and TRBJ2-5; D call uncertain. Germline loops: CDR1 LGHNA, CDR2 YNFKEQ. The CDR3 is 15 amino acids. V lost 0 bases to trimming and J lost 3 bases, with 11 bases between them. The CDR3 coding sequence is TGTGCCAGCAGCCAAGATCTAATGTCTGAAGAGACCCAGTACTTC. As protein: CASSQDLMSEETQYF.

Many counts were recorded for this clonotype. Relative to the germline gene, one junction end is altered; a read error may explain this. This sequence joins TRBV7-9 and TRBJ2-1; 9 bases are shared with TRBD2. The germline V gene has CDR1 SEHNR and CDR2 FQNEAQ (reference sequence). The CDR3 has 15 amino acids. CDR3 sequence: CASSLVAGVGNEQFF. The CDR3 DNA is TGTGCCAGCAGTTTAGTAGCGGGAGTAGGGAATGAGCAGTTCTTC.